These 24 T cell receptor beta chains were all obtained from the same sample, sequenced in a study of shared clonotypes between healthy human individuals. Sequencing used immunoSEQ multiplex PCR; TCRdb keeps in-frame clones, though not all of them. The sample lists 2 million to 2.5 million clones; approximately 94% were seen once. Sequencing was done on a sample of naive CD4+ T cells from PBMCs. The subset here: CD45RA+ positively selected. The receptors shown here come from a man aged 18 to 29 in good health. Some clones in this sample may be carry-over from other donors' samples.

The gene calls are TRBV7-2 and TRBJ1-4; D not resolved. Per germline, CDR1 SGHTA and CDR2 FQGNSA. The CDR3 runs 16 residues. The V end was cut by 5 bases, the J end by 8 bases, with 21 bases between. Written as DNA, the CDR3 is TGTGCCAGCAGCGCCCCCCCGGGTCGGCGAGGGGAAAAACTGTTTTTT. It is translated as CASSAPPGRRGEKLFF.

In DNA, the CDR3 is TGTGCCAGCAGTGTTTGGGCAGGAGGGACTGAAGCTTTCTTT. Its protein product is CASSVWAGGTEAFF. The chain joins TRBV28 to TRBJ1-1; no reliable D call. This CDR3 comprises 14 residues. The V and J ends lost 5 bases and 5 bases respectively, with 15 bases between them. Per germline, CDR1 MDHEN and CDR2 SYDVKM.

The J gene is TRBJ2-7, the V gene TRBV28, with a possible D match to TRBD2 (5 bases). The V gene's germline CDR1 is MDHEN and CDR2 SYDVKM. The germline V and J ends were trimmed by 3 bases and 2 bases, with 11 bases remaining between them. CDR3 size: 14 residues. In DNA form, the CDR3 reads TGTGCCAGCAGTTTCGGCGGAGGAGCCTACGAGCAGTACTTC. Its translation: CASSFGGGAYEQYF.

Concerning this clone itself: Other DNA sequences from this sample encode an identical CDR3 as well. V and J are TRBV5-1 and TRBJ2-2; 7 bases line up with TRBD2. This CDR3 is built from 16 residues. Trimming at V came to 0 bases and at J to 0 bases, leaving 2 bases not matched to a gene. Germline V gives CDR1 SGHRS, CDR2 YFSETQ. The CDR3 bases are TGCGCCAGCAGCTTGGTAAGCGGGACGAACACCGGGGAGCTGTTTTTT. Its translation: CASSLVSGTNTGELFF.

This chain connects TRBV29-1 to TRBJ2-1; 7 bases align to TRBD2. This CDR3 has 15 amino acids. Germline V lookup: CDR1 SQVTM, CDR2 ANQGSEA. The ends lost 4 bases at V and 3 bases at J; junction bases unmatched: 9. CDR3 bases: TGCAGCGTTGGGGGAGGGCCCTTGGGCTACAATGAGCAGTTCTTC. Translated: CSVGGGPLGYNEQFF.

J is TRBJ1-1 and V is TRBV28; no reliable D call. The germline V gene encodes CDR1 MDHEN and CDR2 SYDVKM. The germline V and J ends were trimmed by 6 bases and 0 bases, with 14 bases remaining between them. This CDR3 contains 15 residues. CDR3 coding DNA: TGTGCCAGCAGCCTCCTAAAGATTCTGAACACTGAAGCTTTCTTT. It translates to CASSLLKILNTEAFF. Together with reference TRBV28 and TRBJ1-1, the CDR3 gives the full variable domain: DVKVTQSSRYLVKRTGEKVFLECVQDMDHENMFWYRQDPGLGLRLIYFSYDVKMKEKGDIPEGYSVSREKKERFSLILESASTNQTSMYLCASSLLKILNTEAFFGQGTRLTVV.

This clone appeared a few times. Additional DNA sequences in this sample encode the identical CDR3. The gene calls are TRBV5-1 and TRBJ1-3; D gene unclear. Germline lookup yields CDR1 SGHRS and CDR2 YFSETQ. This CDR3 is 15 amino acids long. V was pared by 0 bases and J by 3 bases, with 10 bases between. CDR3 protein: CASSLVGIGGNTIYF. The CDR3 DNA follows: TGCGCCAGCAGCTTGGTTGGGATCGGTGGAAACACCATATATTTT.

This chain links TRBV6-7 with TRBJ2-4; 7 bases line up with TRBD2. TRBV6-7 is an open reading frame, and its role is uncertain. This CDR3 contains 15 residues. The J segment lost 8 bases and the V segment lost 4 bases, leaving 11 bases of the junction unmatched. CDR3 in amino acids: CASSSQGLLWDIQYF. CDR3 in DNA: TGTGCCAGCAGTTCCCAGGGACTACTATGGGACATTCAGTACTTC.

The CDR3 region has the DNA TGTGCCAGCAGCTTAGGAGCGGGAGCGGCAGATACGCAGTATTTT. Its translation is CASSLGAGAADTQYF. The chain links TRBV7-3 to TRBJ2-3; 8 bases map to TRBD2. The germline gives CDR1 SGHTA, CDR2 FQGTGA. After removal of 2 bases from V and 4 bases from J, the junction contained 5 bases not matched to a gene. The CDR3 is 15 residues long.

The chain's CDR3 is CASSLSQNNQPQHF. The CDR3, as DNA: TGTGCCAGCAGTTTATCACAGAACAATCAGCCCCAGCATTTT. The rearrangement links TRBV27 to TRBJ1-5; D is uncertain. The CDR3 runs to 14 residues. Trimming stripped 0 bases from V and 3 bases from J, with 6 bases between. CDR1 is MNHEY, CDR2 SMNVEV, per germline (reference sequence).

This chain uses TRBV6-5 with TRBJ2-1, with 8 bases matching TRBD2. CDR3 length: 14 amino acids. CDR1 is MNHEY and CDR2 is SVGAGI in the germline V gene. V lost 5 bases and J lost 6; bases outside the gene matches: 6. CDR3 in DNA: TGTGCCAGCAGTATAAATCGGGGGGGCAATGAGCAGTTCTTC. Translating it yields CASSINRGGNEQFF.

The chain couples TRBV10-1 to TRBJ1-5; D is undetermined. Trimming removed 6 bases at V and 9 bases at J, with 21 bases between. Germline CDR1 reads WNHNN; CDR2 reads SYGVQD (reference sequence). There are 15 residues in the CDR3. The CDR3 DNA follows: TGCGCCAGCAGCCAACAACTCGGCCCCGGTCGGCCCCAGCATTTT. It translates to CASSQQLGPGRPQHF.

The V gene is TRBV6-5, the J gene TRBJ1-2; D is uncertain. CDR3 length: 13 residues. V was clipped by 4 bases and J by 5 bases, with 11 bases between them. Germline V gene sequence: CDR1 MNHEY, CDR2 SVGAGI. CDR3 sequence: CASSSPAGYGYTF. Here the CDR3 DNA reads TGTGCCAGCAGTTCCCCCGCGGGTTATGGCTACACCTTC.

The chain is built from TRBV6-5 and TRBJ1-2; 8 positions agree with TRBD1. V lost 6 bases and J lost 4; bases outside the gene matches: 7. CDR3 length equals 14 residues. Looked up from germline, CDR1 is MNHEY and CDR2 is SVGAGI. CDR3 coding DNA: TGTGCCAGCAGACTTGACAGGGGAATCTATGGCTACACCTTC. Translating it yields CASRLDRGIYGYTF.

The chain has TRBV5-1 and TRBJ2-5; TRBD2 matches 7 bases. Trimming cost V 4 bases and J 4 bases; bases outside gene matches: 1. CDR1 and CDR2 (germline): SGHRS, YFSETQ. The CDR3 spans 12 residues. Here the CDR3 DNA reads TGCGCCAGCAGCCGGGGGGTAGAGACCCAGTACTTC. As protein: CASSRGVETQYF.

This clone is a singleton in its sample. The gene calls are TRBV18 and TRBJ2-7; TRBD1 aligns across 8 bases. This CDR3 is built from 15 residues. Trimming cost V 3 bases and J 3 bases; bases outside gene matches: 7. Per germline, CDR1 KGHSH and CDR2 LQKENI. CDR3 sequence reads: CASSPDRGPYYEQYF. The CDR3 nucleotides are TGTGCCAGCTCACCCGACAGGGGACCCTACTACGAGCAGTACTTC.

The chain joins TRBV7-9 to TRBJ2-5; D is undetermined. CDR3 length: 14 residues. V was pared by 1 base and J by 5 bases, with 11 bases between. Germline V gives CDR1 SEHNR, CDR2 FQNEAQ (reference sequence). This chain's CDR3 is CASSLGGIGETQYF. DNA for the CDR3: TGTGCCAGCAGCTTAGGGGGTATAGGGGAGACCCAGTACTTC.

The V and J genes are TRBV6-6 and TRBJ2-5; no definite D call. The germline V and J ends were trimmed by 8 bases and 4 bases, with 14 bases remaining between them. Germline V lookup: CDR1 MNHNY, CDR2 SVGAGI (reference sequence). CDR3 length: 13 residues. The CDR3 nucleotides are TGTGCCAGCCTTCAGCTAGATCGAGAGACCCAGTACTTC. It specifies CASLQLDRETQYF.

The genes are TRBV5-1 and TRBJ1-2; TRBD1 is a possible D gene (6 bases). The CDR3 sequence is 14 residues long. V lost 0 bases, J lost 5 bases, and 11 bases lay in between. Germline V lookup: CDR1 SGHRS, CDR2 YFSETQ. Here the CDR3 DNA reads TGCGCCAGCAGCTTGGAGGGGGGACGGTATGGCTACACCTTC. This codes for CASSLEGGRYGYTF.

The chain recombines TRBV29-1 with TRBJ2-3; D gene unclear. V lost 4 bases and J 2 bases, leaving 4 bases between the germline ends. The CDR3 contains 11 residues. The germline gives CDR1 SQVTM, CDR2 ANQGSEA. The CDR3 nucleotides are TGCAGCGTTGCGAACACAGATACGCAGTATTTT. It yields the protein CSVANTDTQYF.

The chain is built from TRBV11-3 and TRBJ2-1, with 8 bases fitting TRBD2. The CDR3 runs to 15 residues. The germline gives CDR1 SGHNT, CDR2 YENEEA. Germline trimming cut 1 base from V and 6 bases from J; bases unmatched to any gene: 5. CDR3 coding DNA: TGTGCCAGCAGCTTAGGGGGACTAGGGGGCAATGAGCAGTTCTTC. Encoded protein: CASSLGGLGGNEQFF.

The chain couples TRBV5-1 to TRBJ1-1, with 8 bases that match TRBD1. Germline lookup yields CDR1 SGHRS and CDR2 YFSETQ. The CDR3 is made up of 14 amino acids. J gave up 5 bases and V 0 bases, and 3 bases lay outside the gene matches. The CDR3 is CASSLAGQGTEAFF. The CDR3 region has the DNA TGCGCCAGCAGCTTGGCCGGACAGGGAACTGAAGCTTTCTTT.

J is TRBJ2-5 and V is TRBV15, with D possibly being TRBD1 (6 bases). The CDR3 is made up of 14 amino acids. CDR1 and CDR2 (germline): LNHNV, YYDKDF (reference sequence). Trimming shortened V by 2 bases and J by 5 bases, and 12 bases separated the two germline ends. CDR3 coding DNA: TGTGCCACCAGCAGACCAGGGGTGGGTGAGACCCAGTACTTC. Residues: CATSRPGVGETQYF.

The rearrangement links TRBV5-1 to TRBJ2-2; D may be TRBD1 (5 bases). Looked up from germline, CDR1 is SGHRS and CDR2 is YFSETQ. The V end was cut by 4 bases, the J end by 3 bases, with 16 bases between. The CDR3 runs to 16 residues. The CDR3 region has the DNA TGCGCCAGCAGCGAAACAGGTCAAGTATACACCGGGGAGCTGTTTTTT. Translation: CASSETGQVYTGELFF.